The following is a T cell receptor beta chain sequence with its context. Living in under 30 US areas, the participants were between roughly 18 and 90 years of age. Grouping used clinical history reported by participants in a survey and questionnaire. The sample comes from a study of blood T cell repertoires in COVID-19. Study at large: COVID-19 samples collected from the United States, Italy and Spain covered acute and convalescent phases.

Some clones are missing from TCRdb's copy, which holds only in-frame ones; the method was immunoSEQ multiplex PCR. The data show about 300,000 clones, 70% to 90% seen once. Germline assignment: CDR1 SGHVS and CDR2 FNYEAQ. There are 14 residues in the CDR3. The ends were cut back, 4 bases at V and 4 bases at J, with 13 bases in the middle. Specimen: PBMCs or T cells enriched from blood (not recorded which). V and J are TRBV7-6 and TRBJ2-5; D is perhaps TRBD1 (7 bases). The TCR comes from a man aged 25 to 40 who had recovered from COVID-19. In DNA, the CDR3 is TGTGCCAGCAGCTATACCCAGGGGGGAGAGACCCAGTACTTC. It is translated as CASSYTQGGETQYF.